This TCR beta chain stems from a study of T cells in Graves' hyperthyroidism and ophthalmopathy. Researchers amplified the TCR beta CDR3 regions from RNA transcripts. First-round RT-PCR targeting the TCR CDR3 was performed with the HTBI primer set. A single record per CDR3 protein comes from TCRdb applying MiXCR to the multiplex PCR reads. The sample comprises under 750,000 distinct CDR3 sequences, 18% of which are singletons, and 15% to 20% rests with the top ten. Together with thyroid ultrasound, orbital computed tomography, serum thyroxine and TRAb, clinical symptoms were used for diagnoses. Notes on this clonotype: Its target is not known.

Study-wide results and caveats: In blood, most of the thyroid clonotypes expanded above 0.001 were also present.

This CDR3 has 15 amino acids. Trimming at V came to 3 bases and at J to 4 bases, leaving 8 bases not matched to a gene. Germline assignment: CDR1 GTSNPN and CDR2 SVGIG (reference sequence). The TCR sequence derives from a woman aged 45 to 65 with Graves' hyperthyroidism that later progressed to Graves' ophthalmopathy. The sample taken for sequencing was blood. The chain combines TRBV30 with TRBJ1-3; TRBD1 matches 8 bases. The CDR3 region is CAWSPGTGSGNTIYF. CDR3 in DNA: TGTGCCTGGAGCCCCGGGACAGGCTCCGGAAACACCATATATTTT.